Shown below are 21 T cell receptor beta chains from a single sample sequenced in a study of blood T cell repertoires in COVID-19. Libraries were prepared by immunoSEQ multiplex PCR; TCRdb keeps only in-frame clonotypes and omits some of them. The table includes about 170,000 clones, around 81% detected once. The source material was peripheral blood. The receptor source for this set is a man aged 65-85 years with active or convalescent COVID-19.

The chain joins TRBV4-1 to TRBJ2-2; D might be TRBD2 (6 bases). Germline values: CDR1 MGHRA, CDR2 YSYEKL. The length of the CDR3 is 17 residues. V was shortened by 3 bases and J by 7 bases, with 21 bases between the two germline ends. CDR3 DNA sequence: TGCGCCAGCAGCCAGCCAGGAGGGGAAGGCTTCGACGGGGAGCTGTTTTTT. Translated, it gives CASSQPGGEGFDGELFF.

Only one count was recorded for this clone. The chain carries TRBV28 and TRBJ1-2; D is undetermined. Germline lookup yields CDR1 MDHEN and CDR2 SYDVKM. Trimming stripped 7 bases from V and 2 bases from J, with 11 bases between. The CDR3 length is 13 residues. In DNA, the CDR3 is TGTGCCAGCAAGGTGACCGGGAACTATGGCTACACCTTC. Translated, it gives CASKVTGNYGYTF.

The chain uses TRBV5-4 and TRBJ2-1, with 7 bases matching TRBD2. The V gene end was trimmed by 3 bases and the J gene end by 7 bases; junction bases not matched to a gene: 7. The CDR3 runs 14 residues. In germline, CDR1 is SGHNT, CDR2 YYREEE (reference sequence). The CDR3 loop reads CASSWAGVGNEQFF. The CDR3 nucleotides read TGTGCCAGCAGCTGGGCGGGAGTGGGAAATGAGCAGTTCTTC.

This clone was counted at least ten times. The chain recombines TRBV7-2 with TRBJ2-7; D might be TRBD1 (5 bases). Germline values: CDR1 SGHTA, CDR2 FQGNSA. The CDR3 length is 14 residues. V was clipped by 5 bases and J by 0 bases, with 11 bases between them. The CDR3 loop reads CASSPDSFSYEQYF. The CDR3 nucleotides are TGTGCCAGCAGCCCTGACAGTTTCTCCTACGAGCAGTACTTC.

This clone was observed a few times. The chain recombines TRBV19 with TRBJ1-1; D uncertain. Trimming took off 8 bases at V and 1 base at J, with 11 bases between the two ends. The germline gives CDR1 LNHDA, CDR2 SQIVND (reference sequence). This CDR3 contains 13 residues. CDR3 nucleotides: TGTGCCAGTGAACCTGCCGGGAACACTGAAGCTTTCTTT. Encoded protein: CASEPAGNTEAFF.

The chain uses TRBV29-1 and TRBJ2-3, with D maybe TRBD2 (6 bases). Per the germline V gene, CDR1 is SQVTM and CDR2 is ANQGSEA. Trimming removed 4 bases at V and 3 bases at J, with 11 bases between. There are 13 residues in the CDR3. DNA for the CDR3: TGCAGCGTTGCCCGGGGGTCTACAGATACGCAGTATTTT. Its translation: CSVARGSTDTQYF.

The chain employs TRBV5-4 and TRBJ2-5; TRBD2 agrees at 8 bases. V dropped 0 bases and J dropped 2; count of bases not matched to a gene: 9. CDR3 size: 17 residues. Germline V gene lookup returns CDR1 SGHNT and CDR2 YYREEE (reference sequence). CDR3 protein: CASSLGGVAGWQETQYF. CDR3 nucleotides: TGTGCCAGCAGCTTGGGGGGGGTAGCGGGATGGCAAGAGACCCAGTACTTC.

The chain employs TRBV19 and TRBJ2-5; the match to TRBD2 covers 11 bases. V lost 6 bases and J lost 1; bases outside the gene matches: 1. CDR3 length: 14 residues. The germline V gene encodes CDR1 LNHDA and CDR2 SQIVND (reference sequence). The CDR3 sequence is CASRTSGTQETQYF. CDR3 nucleotide sequence: TGTGCCAGTAGGACTAGCGGGACCCAAGAGACCCAGTACTTC.

The chain joins TRBV18 to TRBJ2-5, with 9 nucleotides matching TRBD2. Germline-derived CDR1 and CDR2 are KGHSH and LQKENI. The CDR3 length is 15 residues. The V segment lost 4 bases and the J segment 1 base; nucleotides outside the gene matches: 4. In DNA, the CDR3 is TGTGCCAGCTCACTCCTAGCGGGGACCCAAGAGACCCAGTACTTC. It yields the protein CASSLLAGTQETQYF.

The chain recombines TRBV9 with TRBJ1-2; TRBD1 is a possible D gene (5 bases). V dropped 3 bases and J dropped 8 bases, with 20 bases sitting between them. Germline V gene lookup returns CDR1 SGDLS and CDR2 YYNGEE. The CDR3 totals 15 residues. CDR3 sequence: CASSATGTTAGGYTF. The DNA of the CDR3 is TGTGCCAGCAGCGCAACCGGAACGACAGCGGGGGGCTACACCTTC.

The rearrangement uses TRBV19 and TRBJ2-2; D unclear. CDR1 and CDR2 from the germline V gene are LNHDA and SQIVND (reference sequence). V was pared by 1 base and J by 5 bases, with 8 bases between. CDR3 size: 14 residues. CDR3 loop: CASSIGASTGELFF. In DNA, the CDR3 is TGTGCCAGTAGTATAGGGGCCTCTACCGGGGAGCTGTTTTTT.

The rearrangement uses TRBV4-3 and TRBJ1-2; 9 nucleotides align to TRBD1. The CDR3 consists of 15 residues. CDR1 and CDR2 (germline): LGHNA, YSLEER. V trimming: 5 bases; J trimming: 7 bases; junction bases outside the gene matches: 11. DNA of the CDR3: TGCGCCAGCAGCGGACCGGGACAGGGCGATAGTGGCTACACCTTC. Protein sequence: CASSGPGQGDSGYTF.

This clone was recorded only once. The chain combines TRBV19 with TRBJ2-2; D is unclear. The germline gives CDR1 LNHDA, CDR2 SQIVND (reference sequence). V was clipped by 9 bases and J by 8 bases, with 19 bases between them. The CDR3 has 14 amino acids. The CDR3 reads CASLPQSRRGELFF. CDR3 DNA: TGTGCCAGCCTACCGCAGTCCAGGCGTGGGGAGCTGTTTTTT.

The chain combines TRBV3-1 (or the pseudogene TRBV3-2) with TRBJ1-4; D is perhaps TRBD1 (5 bases). The CDR3 extends over 16 amino acids. Deletions cut 3 bases from V and 8 bases from J, with 19 bases between. Per the germline V gene, CDR1 is LGHDT and CDR2 is YNNKEL (reference sequence). The CDR3 bases are TGTGCCAGCAGCCATGTCCGGGGGGGACTTGGGGAAAAACTGTTTTTT. This encodes CASSHVRGGLGEKLFF.

The chain couples TRBV7-8 to TRBJ1-6, with D perhaps TRBD1 (5 bases). Trimming removed 1 base from V and 8 bases from J, with 21 bases in between. CDR3 length equals 18 residues. CDR1 SGHVS and CDR2 FQNEAQ come from the germline V gene. CDR3 loop: CASSLEQVRSVEYSPLHF. CDR3 DNA sequence: TGTGCCAGCAGCTTAGAACAGGTCAGGTCTGTCGAATATTCACCCCTCCACTTT.

The chain carries TRBV4-3 and TRBJ2-7; 10 bases map to TRBD1. Germline V CDR1 and CDR2: LGHNA, YSLEER. This CDR3 contains 16 residues. V trimming: 3 bases; J trimming: 6 bases; junction bases outside the gene matches: 11. In DNA, the CDR3 is TGCGCCAGCAGCCAGACTCCGGACAGGGGGGGTCTCGAGCAGTACTTC. It specifies CASSQTPDRGGLEQYF.

This chain links TRBV28 with TRBJ2-5; a weak D match, TRBD2 (6 bases). V lost 4 bases, J lost 4 bases, and 10 bases lay in between. Germline loops: CDR1 MDHEN, CDR2 SYDVKM. This CDR3 region has 13 residues. The CDR3: CASSSQAGETQYF. CDR3 bases: TGTGCCAGCAGTTCCCAAGCGGGAGAGACCCAGTACTTC.

The gene calls are TRBV19 and TRBJ1-2; 7 positions agree with TRBD1. CDR3 size: 15 residues. Germline V gene data show CDR1 as LNHDA and CDR2 as SQIVND (reference sequence). Losses at the gene ends were 0 bases for V and 8 bases for J; bases not matched to a gene: 9. CDR3 residues: CASSIDLDRDGGYTF. CDR3 nucleotide sequence: TGTGCCAGTAGTATAGATCTAGACAGGGACGGCGGCTACACCTTC.

For the CDR3, the DNA is TGTGCCATCAGTGACAAATCCTACGAGCAGTACTTC. Translating it yields CAISDKSYEQYF. V and J are TRBV10-3 and TRBJ2-7; D is ambiguous. CDR3 length: 12 residues. Trimming removed 3 bases at V and 1 base at J, with 4 bases between. In germline, CDR1 is ENHRY, CDR2 SYGVKD.

The sample holds a few counts of this clone. For the CDR3, the DNA is TGTGCCTTTATAGCACAGGGCGAGCAGTACTTC. As protein: CAFIAQGEQYF. The chain links TRBV30 to TRBJ2-7, with D perhaps matching TRBD1 (6 bases). The CDR3 length is 11 residues. The germline V gene encodes CDR1 GTSNPN and CDR2 SVGIG (reference sequence). V was trimmed by 7 bases and J by 6 bases, leaving 13 bases between them. Variable domain in full (rest from reference TRBV30 and TRBJ2-7): SQTIHQWPATLVQPVGSPLSLECTVEGTSNPNLYWYRQAAGRGLQLLFYSVGIGQISSEVPQNLSASRPQDRQFILSSKKLLLSDSGFYLCAFIAQGEQYFGPGTRLTVT.

The V and J genes are TRBV5-1 and TRBJ2-1; D is undetermined. V was cut by 2 bases and J by 3 bases, with 9 bases left in between. CDR3 size: 14 residues. Germline CDR1 SGHRS, CDR2 YFSETQ. The CDR3 reads CASSLAQLYNEQFF. The CDR3 nucleotides are TGCGCCAGCAGCTTAGCACAGCTCTACAATGAGCAGTTCTTC.